In this sample, the clone carrying this T cell receptor (beta chain) turned up once. Using immunoSEQ multiplex PCR, the repertoire was profiled, and TCRdb retains in-frame clones only, with some absent. This repertoire shows roughly 75,000 clones, around 94% found once; its top ten account for about 2.1%. The data derive from a study of cytomegalovirus exposure and HLA in healthy donors. Study overall: The 120 validation repertoires and the approximately 630 first-cohort repertoires shared a platform, a later analysis reported.

The validation cohort, a group of under 150 subjects, included the donors and was separate from the roughly 670-subject first cohort. Germline V gene lookup returns CDR1 SGHVS and CDR2 FNYEAQ. V trimming: 1 base; J trimming: 0 bases; junction bases outside the gene matches: 9. This CDR3 has 18 residues. The chain joins TRBV7-6 to TRBJ2-7, with 10 bases aligning to TRBD2. Sequencing was carried out using PBMCs. This clonotype originated in a young woman in good health and CMV-seronegative. In nucleotides, the CDR3 is TGTGCCAGCAGCTTAGAACTGGCTAGCGGGGGAGACTCCTACGAGCAGTACTTC. It specifies CASSLELASGGDSYEQYF.